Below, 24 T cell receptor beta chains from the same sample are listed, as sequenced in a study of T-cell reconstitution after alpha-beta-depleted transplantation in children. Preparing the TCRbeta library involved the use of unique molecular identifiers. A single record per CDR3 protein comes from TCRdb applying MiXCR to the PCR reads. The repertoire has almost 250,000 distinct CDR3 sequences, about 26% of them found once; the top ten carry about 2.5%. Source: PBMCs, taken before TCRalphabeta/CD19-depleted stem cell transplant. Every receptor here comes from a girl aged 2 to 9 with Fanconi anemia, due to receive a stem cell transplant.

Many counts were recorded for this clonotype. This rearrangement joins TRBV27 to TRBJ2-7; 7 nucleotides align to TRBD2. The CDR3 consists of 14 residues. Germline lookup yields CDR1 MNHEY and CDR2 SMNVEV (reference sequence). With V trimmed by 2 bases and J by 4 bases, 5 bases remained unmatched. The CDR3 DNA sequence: TGTGCCAGCAGTTTAGGGGGGAGGGGATACGAGCAGTACTTC. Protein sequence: CASSLGGRGYEQYF.

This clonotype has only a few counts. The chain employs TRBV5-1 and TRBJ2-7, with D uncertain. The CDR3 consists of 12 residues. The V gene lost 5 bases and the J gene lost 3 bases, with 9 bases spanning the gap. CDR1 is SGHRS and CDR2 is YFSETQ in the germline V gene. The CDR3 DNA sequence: TGCGCCAGCAGACCTATTTTCTACGAGCAGTACTTC. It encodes CASRPIFYEQYF.

In DNA, the CDR3 is TGCAGCGTTGAATTGTGGAAGGGGAACACCGGGGAGCTGTTTTTT. This sequence encodes CSVELWKGNTGELFF. The chain uses TRBV29-1 and TRBJ2-2; D remains unclear. V was shortened by 2 bases and J by 1 base, with 11 bases between the two germline ends. This CDR3 has 15 residues. From germline, CDR1 is SQVTM and CDR2 ANQGSEA.

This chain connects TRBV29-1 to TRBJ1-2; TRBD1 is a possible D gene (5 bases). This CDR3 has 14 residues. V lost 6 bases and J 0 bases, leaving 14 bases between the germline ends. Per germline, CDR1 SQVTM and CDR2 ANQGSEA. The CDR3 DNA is TGCAGCGTGGATAAGACAGAAGCTAACTATGGCTACACCTTC. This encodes CSVDKTEANYGYTF.

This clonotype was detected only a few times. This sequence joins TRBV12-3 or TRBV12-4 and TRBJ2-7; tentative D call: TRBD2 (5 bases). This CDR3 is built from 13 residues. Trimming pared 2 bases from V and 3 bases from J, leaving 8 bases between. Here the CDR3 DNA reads TGTGCCAGCAGTTTATGGGAGATCTACGAGCAGTACTTC. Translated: CASSLWEIYEQYF.

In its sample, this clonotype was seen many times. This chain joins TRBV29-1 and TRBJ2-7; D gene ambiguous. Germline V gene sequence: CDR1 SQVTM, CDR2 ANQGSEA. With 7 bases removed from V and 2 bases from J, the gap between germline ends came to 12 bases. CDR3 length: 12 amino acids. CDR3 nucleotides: TGCAGCGGAACCGACGGAACCTACGAGCAGTACTTC. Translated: CSGTDGTYEQYF.

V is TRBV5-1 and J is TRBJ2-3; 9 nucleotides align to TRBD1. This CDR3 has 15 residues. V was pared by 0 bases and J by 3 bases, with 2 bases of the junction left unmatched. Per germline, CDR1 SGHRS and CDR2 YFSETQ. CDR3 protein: CASSLDGTGTDTQYF. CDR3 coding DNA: TGCGCCAGCAGCTTGGATGGGACAGGGACAGATACGCAGTATTTT. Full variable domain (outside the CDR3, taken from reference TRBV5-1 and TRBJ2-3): KAGVTQTPRYLIKTRGQQVTLSCSPISGHRSVSWYQQTPGQGLQFLFEYFSETQRNKGNFPGRFSGRQFSNSRSEMNVSTLELGDSALYLCASSLDGTGTDTQYFGPGTRLTVL.

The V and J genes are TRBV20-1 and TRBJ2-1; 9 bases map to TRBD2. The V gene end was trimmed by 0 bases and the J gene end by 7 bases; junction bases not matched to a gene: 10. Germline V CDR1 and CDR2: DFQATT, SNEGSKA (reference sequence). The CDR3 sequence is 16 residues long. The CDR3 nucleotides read TGCAGTGCTAGAGATTTGATGCGGGAGGGTTGGAATGAGCAGTTCTTC. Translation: CSARDLMREGWNEQFF.

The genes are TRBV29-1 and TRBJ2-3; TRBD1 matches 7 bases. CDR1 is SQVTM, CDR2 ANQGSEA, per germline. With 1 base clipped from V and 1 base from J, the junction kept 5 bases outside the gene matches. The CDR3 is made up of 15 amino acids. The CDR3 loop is CSVEGQGGGTDTQYF. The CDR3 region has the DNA TGCAGCGTTGAAGGACAGGGCGGAGGCACAGATACGCAGTATTTT.

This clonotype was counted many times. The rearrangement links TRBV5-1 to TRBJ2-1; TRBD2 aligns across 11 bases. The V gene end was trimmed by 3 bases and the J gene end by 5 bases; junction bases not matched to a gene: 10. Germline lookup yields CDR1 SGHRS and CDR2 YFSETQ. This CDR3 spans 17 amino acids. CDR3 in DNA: TGCGCCAGCAGCTCCACCGGCGGGACTAGCGGTAACAATGAGCAGTTCTTC. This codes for CASSSTGGTSGNNEQFF.

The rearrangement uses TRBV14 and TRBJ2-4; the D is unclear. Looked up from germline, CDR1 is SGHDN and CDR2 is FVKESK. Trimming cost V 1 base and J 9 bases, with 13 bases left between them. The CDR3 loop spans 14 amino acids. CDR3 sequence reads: CASSQVDRASIQYF. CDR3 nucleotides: TGTGCCAGCAGCCAAGTGGATAGGGCGTCCATTCAGTACTTC.

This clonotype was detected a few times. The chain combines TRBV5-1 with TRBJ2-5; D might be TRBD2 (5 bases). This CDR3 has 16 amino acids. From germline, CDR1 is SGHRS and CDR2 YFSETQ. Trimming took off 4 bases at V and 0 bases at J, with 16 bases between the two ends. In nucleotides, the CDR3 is TGCGCCAGCAGCCGCGGATCTAGCCCGAACCAAGAGACCCAGTACTTC. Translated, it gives CASSRGSSPNQETQYF.

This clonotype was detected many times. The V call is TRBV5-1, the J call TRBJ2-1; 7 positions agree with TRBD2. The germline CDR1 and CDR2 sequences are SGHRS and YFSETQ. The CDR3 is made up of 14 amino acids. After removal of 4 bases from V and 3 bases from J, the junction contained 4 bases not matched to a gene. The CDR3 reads CASSPGLIYNEQFF. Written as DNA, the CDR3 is TGCGCCAGCAGCCCGGGACTAATCTACAATGAGCAGTTCTTC.

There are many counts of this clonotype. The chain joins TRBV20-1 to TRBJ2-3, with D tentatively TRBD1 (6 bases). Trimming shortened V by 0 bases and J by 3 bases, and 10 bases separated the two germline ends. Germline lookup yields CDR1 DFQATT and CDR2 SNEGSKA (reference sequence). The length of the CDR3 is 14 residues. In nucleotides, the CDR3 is TGCAGTGCTAGAGATGTGAGGGGGACAGATACGCAGTATTTT. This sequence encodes CSARDVRGTDTQYF.

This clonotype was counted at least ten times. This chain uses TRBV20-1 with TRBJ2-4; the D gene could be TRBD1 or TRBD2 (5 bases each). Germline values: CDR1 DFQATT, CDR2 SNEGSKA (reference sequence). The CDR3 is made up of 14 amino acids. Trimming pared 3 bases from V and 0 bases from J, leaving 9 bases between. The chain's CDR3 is CSASVGVAKNIQYF. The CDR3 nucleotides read TGCAGTGCTAGTGTGGGGGTAGCCAAAAACATTCAGTACTTC.

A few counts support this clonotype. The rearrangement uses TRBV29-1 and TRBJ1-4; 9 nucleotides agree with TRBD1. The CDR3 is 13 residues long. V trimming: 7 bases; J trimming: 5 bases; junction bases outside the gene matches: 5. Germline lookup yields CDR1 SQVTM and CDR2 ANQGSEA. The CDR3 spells CSGGTGINEKLFF. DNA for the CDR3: TGCAGCGGAGGGACAGGGATCAATGAAAAACTGTTTTTT.

The CDR3 nucleotides read TGCAGTGCTAGTACGGGGCCCACGTACCAAGAGACCCAGTACTTC. Its translation is CSASTGPTYQETQYF. The rearrangement uses TRBV20-1 and TRBJ2-5; either TRBD1 or TRBD2 may supply D (5 bases each). The CDR3 contains 15 residues. V lost 3 bases, J lost 0 bases, and 14 bases lay in between. In germline, CDR1 is DFQATT, CDR2 SNEGSKA (reference sequence).

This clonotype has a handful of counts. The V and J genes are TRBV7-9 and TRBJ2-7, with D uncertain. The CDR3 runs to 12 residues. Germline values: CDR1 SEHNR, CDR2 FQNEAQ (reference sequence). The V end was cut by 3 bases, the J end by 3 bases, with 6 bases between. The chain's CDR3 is CASSFLDYEQYF. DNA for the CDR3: TGTGCCAGCAGCTTCTTAGACTACGAGCAGTACTTC. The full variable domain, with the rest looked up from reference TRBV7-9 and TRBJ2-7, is DTGVSQNPRHKITKRGQNVTFRCDPISEHNRLYWYRQTLGQGPEFLTYFQNEAQLEKSRLLSDRFSAERPKGSFSTLEIQRTEQGDSAMYLCASSFLDYEQYFGPGTRLTVT.

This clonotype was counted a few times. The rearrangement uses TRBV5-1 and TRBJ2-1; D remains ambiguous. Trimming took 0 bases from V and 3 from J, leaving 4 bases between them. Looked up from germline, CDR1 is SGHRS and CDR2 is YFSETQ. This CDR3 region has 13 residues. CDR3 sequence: CASSLEYYNEQFF. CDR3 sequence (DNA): TGCGCCAGCAGCTTGGAGTACTACAATGAGCAGTTCTTC. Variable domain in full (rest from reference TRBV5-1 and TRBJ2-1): KAGVTQTPRYLIKTRGQQVTLSCSPISGHRSVSWYQQTPGQGLQFLFEYFSETQRNKGNFPGRFSGRQFSNSRSEMNVSTLELGDSALYLCASSLEYYNEQFFGPGTRLTVL.

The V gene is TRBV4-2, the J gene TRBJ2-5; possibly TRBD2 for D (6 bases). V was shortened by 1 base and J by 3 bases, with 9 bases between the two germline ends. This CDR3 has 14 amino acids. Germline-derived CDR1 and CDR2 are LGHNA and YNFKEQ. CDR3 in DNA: TGTGCCAGCAGCCAAGGGGCTAGCGAAGAGACCCAGTACTTC. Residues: CASSQGASEETQYF.

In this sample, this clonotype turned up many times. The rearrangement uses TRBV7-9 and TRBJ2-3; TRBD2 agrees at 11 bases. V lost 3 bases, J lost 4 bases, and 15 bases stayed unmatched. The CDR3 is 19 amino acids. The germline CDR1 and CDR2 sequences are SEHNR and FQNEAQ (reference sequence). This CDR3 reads CASSFPFRIIAGGADTQYF. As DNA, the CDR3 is TGTGCCAGCAGCTTCCCGTTTAGGATCATAGCGGGAGGGGCAGATACGCAGTATTTT.

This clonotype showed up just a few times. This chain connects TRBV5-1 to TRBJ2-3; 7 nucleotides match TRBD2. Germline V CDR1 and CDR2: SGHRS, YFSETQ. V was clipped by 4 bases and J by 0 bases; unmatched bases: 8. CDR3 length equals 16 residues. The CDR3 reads CASSTGTSASTDTQYF. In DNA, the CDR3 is TGCGCCAGCAGCACCGGAACTAGCGCGAGCACAGATACGCAGTATTTT.

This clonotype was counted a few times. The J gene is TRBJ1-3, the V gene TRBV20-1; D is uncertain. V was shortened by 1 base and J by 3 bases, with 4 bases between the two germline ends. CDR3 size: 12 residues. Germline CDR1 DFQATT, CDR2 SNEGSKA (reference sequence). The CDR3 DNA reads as TGCAGTGCTAGAGTTGATGGAAACACCATATATTTT. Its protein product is CSARVDGNTIYF.

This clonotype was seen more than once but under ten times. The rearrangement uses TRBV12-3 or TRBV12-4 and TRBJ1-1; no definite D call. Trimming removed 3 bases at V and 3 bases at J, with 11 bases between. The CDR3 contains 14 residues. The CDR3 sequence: CASSFRVADTEAFF. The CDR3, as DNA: TGTGCCAGCAGTTTCCGGGTCGCGGACACTGAAGCTTTCTTT.